Given below is one T cell receptor (beta chain) in context. Profiled with immunoSEQ multiplex PCR; TCRdb holds only in-frame clones, not every one. This table has more than 300,000 clones, approximately 86% appearing once. The data stem from a study of Ad26.COV2.S vaccination and SARS-CoV-2 variants. The germline V gene has CDR1 SGHAT and CDR2 FQNNGV. Trimming took 2 bases from V and 0 from J; bases not matched to a gene: 1. The CDR3 has 15 residues. Treatment given: around 19 received Ad26.COV2.S at low or high dose, single or two shots; 5 received placebo; per-sample allocation not given. After the first vaccine or placebo injection, samples were drawn on day 63.

J is TRBJ2-3 and V is TRBV11-2, with 8 bases that match TRBD2. The TCR originated in a person between 18 and 65 years old who received the Ad26.COV2.S COVID-19 vaccine or a placebo. This specimen was peripheral blood, taken in a trial of Ad26.COV2.S vaccine versus placebo. The CDR3 loop is CASSLKRGSTDTQYF. The CDR3 nucleotides read TGTGCCAGCAGCTTAAAGCGGGGGAGCACAGATACGCAGTATTTT.